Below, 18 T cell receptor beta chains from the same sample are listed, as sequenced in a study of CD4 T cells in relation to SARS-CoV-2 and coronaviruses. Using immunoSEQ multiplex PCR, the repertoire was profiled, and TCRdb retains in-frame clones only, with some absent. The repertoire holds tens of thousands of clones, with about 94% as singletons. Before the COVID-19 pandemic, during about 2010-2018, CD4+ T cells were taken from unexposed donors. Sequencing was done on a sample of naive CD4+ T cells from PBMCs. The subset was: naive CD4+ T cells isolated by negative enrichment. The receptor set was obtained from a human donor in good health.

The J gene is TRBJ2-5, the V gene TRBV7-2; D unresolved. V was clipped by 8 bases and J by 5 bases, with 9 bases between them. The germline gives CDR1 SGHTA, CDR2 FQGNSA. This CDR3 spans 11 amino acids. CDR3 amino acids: CASRQMETQYF. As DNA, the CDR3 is TGTGCCAGCCGGCAAATGGAGACCCAGTACTTC.

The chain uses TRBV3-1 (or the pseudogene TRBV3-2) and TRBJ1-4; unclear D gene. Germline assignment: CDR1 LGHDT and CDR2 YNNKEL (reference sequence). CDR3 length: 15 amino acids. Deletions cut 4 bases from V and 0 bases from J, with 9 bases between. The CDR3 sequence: CASSPRAATNEKLFF. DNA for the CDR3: TGTGCCAGCAGCCCCCGGGCGGCAACTAATGAAAAACTGTTTTTT.

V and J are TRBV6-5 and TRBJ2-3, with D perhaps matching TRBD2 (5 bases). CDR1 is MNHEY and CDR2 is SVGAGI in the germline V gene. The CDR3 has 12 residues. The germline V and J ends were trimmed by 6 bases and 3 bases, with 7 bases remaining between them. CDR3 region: CASRRGTDTQYF. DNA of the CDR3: TGTGCCAGCAGACGGGGAACAGATACGCAGTATTTT.

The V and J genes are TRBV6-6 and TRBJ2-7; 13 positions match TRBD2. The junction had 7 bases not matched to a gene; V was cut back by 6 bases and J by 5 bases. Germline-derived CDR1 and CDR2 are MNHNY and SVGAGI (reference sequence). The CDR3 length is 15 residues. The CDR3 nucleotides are TGTGCCAGCAGAACTAGCGGGAGGGCCGGAGACGAGCAGTACTTC. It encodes CASRTSGRAGDEQYF.

For the CDR3, the DNA is TGTGCCAGCAGGGGGGGGCTCCTTCGGGATGAGCAGTTCTTC. It codes for CASRGGLLRDEQFF. The chain combines TRBV5-6 with TRBJ2-1; D perhaps matches TRBD2 (7 bases). The CDR3 runs 14 residues. Germline V gives CDR1 SGHDT, CDR2 YYEEEE. V lost 5 bases and J lost 8, with 17 bases in between.

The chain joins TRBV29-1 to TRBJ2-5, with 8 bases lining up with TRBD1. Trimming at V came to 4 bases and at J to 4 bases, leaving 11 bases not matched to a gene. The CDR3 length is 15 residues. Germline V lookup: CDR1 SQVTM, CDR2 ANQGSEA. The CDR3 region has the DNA TGCAGCGTTGTGACGAACAGGGGGTTGTTAGAGACCCAGTACTTC. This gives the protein CSVVTNRGLLETQYF.

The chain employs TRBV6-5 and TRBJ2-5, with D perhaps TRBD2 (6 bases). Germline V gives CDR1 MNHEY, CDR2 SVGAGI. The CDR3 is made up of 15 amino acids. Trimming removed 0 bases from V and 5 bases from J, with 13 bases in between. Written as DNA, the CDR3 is TGTGCCAGCAGTTACTCCGGGGGTCCAGGGGAGACCCAGTACTTC. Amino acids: CASSYSGGPGETQYF.

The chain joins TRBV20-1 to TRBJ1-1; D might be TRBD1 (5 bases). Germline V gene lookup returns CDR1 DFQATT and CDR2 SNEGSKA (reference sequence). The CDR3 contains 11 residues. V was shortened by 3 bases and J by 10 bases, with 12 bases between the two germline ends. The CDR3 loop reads CSARGPATAFF. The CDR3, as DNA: TGCAGTGCTAGGGGACCAGCAACAGCTTTCTTT.

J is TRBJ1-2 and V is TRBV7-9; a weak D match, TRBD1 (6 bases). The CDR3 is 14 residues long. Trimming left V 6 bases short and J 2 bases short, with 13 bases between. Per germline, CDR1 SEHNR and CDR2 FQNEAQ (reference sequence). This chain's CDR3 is CASSTAGANYGYTF. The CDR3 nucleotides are TGTGCCAGCAGTACCGCGGGGGCCAACTATGGCTACACCTTC.

CDR3 in amino acids: CASRTPGQGAYGYTF. CDR3 DNA: TGTGCCAGCAGAACTCCGGGACAGGGGGCCTATGGCTACACCTTC. The V and J genes are TRBV6-5 and TRBJ1-2, with 12 bases fitting TRBD1. The CDR3 is 15 residues long. J was trimmed by 4 bases and V by 6 bases; bases with no gene match: 6. Germline values: CDR1 MNHEY, CDR2 SVGAGI.

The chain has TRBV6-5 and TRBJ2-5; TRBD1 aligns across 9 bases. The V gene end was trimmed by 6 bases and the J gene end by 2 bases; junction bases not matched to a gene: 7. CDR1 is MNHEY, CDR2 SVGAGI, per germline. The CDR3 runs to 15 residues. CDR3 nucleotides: TGTGCCAGCAGACCGGACAGGGGACCTCAAGAGACCCAGTACTTC. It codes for CASRPDRGPQETQYF.

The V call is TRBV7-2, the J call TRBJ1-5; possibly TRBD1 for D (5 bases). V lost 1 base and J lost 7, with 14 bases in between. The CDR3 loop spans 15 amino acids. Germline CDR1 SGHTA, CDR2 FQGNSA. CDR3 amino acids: CASSLEGALRQPQHF. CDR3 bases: TGTGCCAGCAGCTTAGAAGGGGCCCTGCGGCAGCCCCAGCATTTT. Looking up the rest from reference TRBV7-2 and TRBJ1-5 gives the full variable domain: GAGVSQSPSNKVTEKGKDVELRCDPISGHTALYWYRQSLGQGLEFLIYFQGNSAPDKSGLPSDRFSAERTGGSVSTLTIQRTQQEDSAVYLCASSLEGALRQPQHFGDGTRLSIL.

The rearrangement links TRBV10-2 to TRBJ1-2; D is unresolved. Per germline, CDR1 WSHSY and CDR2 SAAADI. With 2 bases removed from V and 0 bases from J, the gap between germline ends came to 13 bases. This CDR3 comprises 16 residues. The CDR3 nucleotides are TGCGCCAGCAGTGAGACACGGTTGCACCCTAACTATGGCTACACCTTC. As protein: CASSETRLHPNYGYTF.

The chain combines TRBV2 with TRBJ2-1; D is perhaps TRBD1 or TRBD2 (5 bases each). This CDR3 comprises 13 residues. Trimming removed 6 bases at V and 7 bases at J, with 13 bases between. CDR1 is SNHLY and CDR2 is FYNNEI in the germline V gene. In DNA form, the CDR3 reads TGTGCCAGCAGCGGGACCCCCGCAAATGAGCAGTTCTTC. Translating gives CASSGTPANEQFF.

CDR3 DNA sequence: TGTGCCAGCAGCCAAGAAGGGAGACTAGCGGGGAAGGGGGATACGCAGTATTTT. Protein product: CASSQEGRLAGKGDTQYF. This chain connects TRBV3-1 (or the pseudogene TRBV3-2) to TRBJ2-3, with 11 bases aligning to TRBD2. Germline V CDR1 and CDR2: LGHDT, YNNKEL (reference sequence). This CDR3 has 18 residues. J lost 6 bases, V lost 0 bases, and 11 bases had no gene match.

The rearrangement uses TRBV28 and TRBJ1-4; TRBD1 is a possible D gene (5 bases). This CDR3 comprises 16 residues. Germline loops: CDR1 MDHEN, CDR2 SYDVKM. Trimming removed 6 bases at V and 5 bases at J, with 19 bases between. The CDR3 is CASRGPGLRQNEKLFF. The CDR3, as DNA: TGTGCCAGCAGGGGACCCGGACTCAGGCAAAATGAAAAACTGTTTTTT. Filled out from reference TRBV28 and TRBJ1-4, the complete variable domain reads DVKVTQSSRYLVKRTGEKVFLECVQDMDHENMFWYRQDPGLGLRLIYFSYDVKMKEKGDIPEGYSVSREKKERFSLILESASTNQTSMYLCASRGPGLRQNEKLFFGSGTQLSVL.

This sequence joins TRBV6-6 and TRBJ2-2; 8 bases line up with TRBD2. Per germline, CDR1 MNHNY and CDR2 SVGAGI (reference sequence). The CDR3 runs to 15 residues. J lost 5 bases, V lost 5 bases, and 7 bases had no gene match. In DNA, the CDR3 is TGTGCCAGCAGTCGCCTAGCGGGTAGAACCGGGGAGCTGTTTTTT. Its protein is CASSRLAGRTGELFF.

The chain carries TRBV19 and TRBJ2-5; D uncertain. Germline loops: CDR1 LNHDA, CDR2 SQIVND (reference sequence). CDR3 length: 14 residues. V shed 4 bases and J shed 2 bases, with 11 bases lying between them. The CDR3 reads CASSRQVAQETQYF. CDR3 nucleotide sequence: TGTGCCAGTAGTAGGCAGGTAGCACAAGAGACCCAGTACTTC.